The 28 T cell receptor beta chains below all came from one sample that was sequenced in a study of beta chain features in type 1 diabetes. Expressed TCRB transcripts were sequenced after all isolated RNA was converted to cDNA. TCRdb's table, derived via immunoSEQ multiplex PCR, lists solely in-frame clones and lacks some. The sample contains 150,000 to 200,000 clones, almost 65% of which appear only once. General observations from the study: In every one of the four CD4+ subsets, TCRB CDR3s were moderately but significantly shorter in Type 1 diabetes patients.

Their cognate antigens are unknown. Sequenced sample: naive CD4+ T cells from blood. The receptors stem from a young man with type 1 diabetes.

CDR3 in amino acids: CSARWGSEQYF. CDR3 nucleotide sequence: TGCAGTGCTAGATGGGGCTCCGAGCAGTACTTC. The chain couples TRBV20-1 to TRBJ2-7, with D possibly matching TRBD1 (5 bases). Germline lookup yields CDR1 DFQATT and CDR2 SNEGSKA (reference sequence). CDR3 length: 11 residues. The V end was cut by 2 bases, the J end by 6 bases, with 8 bases between.

The V gene is TRBV5-1, the J gene TRBJ1-5; D not resolved. The CDR3 spans 13 residues. From germline, CDR1 is SGHRS and CDR2 YFSETQ. V was shortened by 0 bases and J by 5 bases, with 6 bases between the two germline ends. The CDR3 loop reads CASSLAEDQPQHF. CDR3 in DNA: TGCGCCAGCAGCTTGGCCGAGGATCAGCCCCAGCATTTT.

This chain links TRBV29-1 with TRBJ2-7, with TRBD1 as a possible D gene (5 bases). This CDR3 spans 15 amino acids. V lost 0 bases to trimming and J lost 2 bases, with 14 bases between them. Per the germline V gene, CDR1 is SQVTM and CDR2 is ANQGSEA. CDR3 DNA sequence: TGCAGCGTTGAAGACCCAGGGATCTCCCCCTACGAGCAGTACTTC. Its translation: CSVEDPGISPYEQYF.

The chain employs TRBV9 and TRBJ2-2; tentatively, D is TRBD1 (5 bases). The CDR3 extends over 15 amino acids. V shed 3 bases and J shed 5 bases, with 14 bases lying between them. Germline V gene sequence: CDR1 SGDLS, CDR2 YYNGEE. This chain's CDR3 is CASSAPPGNTGELFF. For the CDR3, the DNA is TGTGCCAGCAGCGCCCCCCCAGGGAATACCGGGGAGCTGTTTTTT.

The chain has TRBV5-1 and TRBJ1-1; possible D gene TRBD1, 6 bases. V lost 3 bases to trimming and J lost 0 bases, with 12 bases between them. This CDR3 has 15 residues. CDR1 SGHRS and CDR2 YFSETQ come from the germline V gene. CDR3 sequence (DNA): TGCGCCAGCAGCTCTGGACAGCCCATGAACACTGAAGCTTTCTTT. As protein: CASSSGQPMNTEAFF.

The CDR3 DNA sequence: TGTGCCAGCAGTTTGGGGAGGCGTCAGCCCCAGCATTTT. This codes for CASSLGRRQPQHF. The V call is TRBV27, the J call TRBJ1-5, with no clear D. V was pared by 3 bases and J by 6 bases, with 9 bases between. The CDR3 totals 13 residues. From germline, CDR1 is MNHEY and CDR2 SMNVEV (reference sequence).

This chain joins TRBV15 and TRBJ1-4, with D hard to call. The V gene lost 0 bases and the J gene lost 7 bases, with 12 bases spanning the gap. This CDR3 contains 15 residues. The germline CDR1 and CDR2 sequences are LNHNV and YYDKDF (reference sequence). The CDR3 DNA follows: TGTGCCACCAGCAGAGATCGGGAGTCTGTTGAAAAACTGTTTTTT. Amino acid sequence: CATSRDRESVEKLFF.

The V gene is TRBV4-3, the J gene TRBJ2-7, with 10 positions matching TRBD1. The V and J ends lost 1 base and 4 bases, in that order; junction bases with no gene match: 4. There are 15 residues in the CDR3. The germline V gene has CDR1 LGHNA and CDR2 YSLEER. The CDR3 DNA reads as TGCGCCAGCAGCCAAGTGGACAGGGGGATGTACGAGCAGTACTTC. It encodes CASSQVDRGMYEQYF.

This rearrangement joins TRBV29-1 to TRBJ1-2; D is ambiguous. V was pared by 5 bases and J by 4 bases, with 8 bases between. The CDR3 spans 11 residues. Germline V gene data show CDR1 as SQVTM and CDR2 as ANQGSEA. CDR3 in amino acids: CSVWGSYGYTF. The CDR3 DNA is TGCAGCGTTTGGGGATCCTATGGCTACACCTTC.

The sample holds a few counts of this clone. The gene calls are TRBV29-1 and TRBJ2-3, with TRBD1 matching 8 bases. CDR3 length: 13 residues. Per the germline V gene, CDR1 is SQVTM and CDR2 is ANQGSEA. With V trimmed by 3 bases and J by 4 bases, 3 bases remained unmatched. The CDR3 nucleotides are TGCAGCGTTGACGAACAGGGGGCAGATACGCAGTATTTT. Its protein is CSVDEQGADTQYF.

V and J are TRBV10-1 and TRBJ1-6; D unresolved. V lost 3 bases and J lost 7, with 4 bases in between. The CDR3 spans 12 residues. Per the germline V gene, CDR1 is WNHNN and CDR2 is SYGVQD (reference sequence). CDR3 protein: CASSDPNSPLHF. CDR3 bases: TGCGCCAGCAGTGACCCGAATTCACCCCTCCACTTT.

In its sample, this clone was seen once. V usage is TRBV15 and J usage is TRBJ2-2; no clear D gene. The CDR3 runs 16 residues. CDR1 and CDR2 (germline): LNHNV, YYDKDF (reference sequence). Trimming took off 1 base at V and 4 bases at J, with 13 bases between the two ends. CDR3 loop: CATSRVAGSGTGELFF. Here the CDR3 DNA reads TGTGCCACCAGCAGAGTCGCCGGTTCGGGCACCGGGGAGCTGTTTTTT.

This chain links TRBV7-2 with TRBJ2-7, with a tentative D call TRBD1 (5 bases). This CDR3 has 16 amino acids. Germline CDR1 SGHTA, CDR2 FQGNSA. Trimming took off 0 bases at V and 1 base at J, with 13 bases between the two ends. The CDR3, as DNA: TGTGCCAGCAGCTTAGCTACTTCTGACAGTTCCTACGAGCAGTACTTC. Translation: CASSLATSDSSYEQYF.

The V call is TRBV5-1, the J call TRBJ1-1, with D unclear. The CDR3 runs 14 residues. Trimming shortened V by 3 bases and J by 6 bases, and 15 bases separated the two germline ends. Germline CDR1 is SGHRS and CDR2 is YFSETQ. As DNA, the CDR3 is TGCGCCAGCAGCTCCCCCGGACCTGGGGCTGAAGCTTTCTTT. Translated, it gives CASSSPGPGAEAFF. The complete variable domain, with remaining parts taken from reference TRBV5-1 and TRBJ1-1, reads KAGVTQTPRYLIKTRGQQVTLSCSPISGHRSVSWYQQTPGQGLQFLFEYFSETQRNKGNFPGRFSGRQFSNSRSEMNVSTLELGDSALYLCASSSPGPGAEAFFGQGTRLTVV.

This chain connects TRBV9 to TRBJ2-7; 11 bases map to TRBD1. V dropped 2 bases and J dropped 9; count of bases not matched to a gene: 1. The CDR3 has 12 residues. Germline V gene data show CDR1 as SGDLS and CDR2 as YYNGEE. CDR3 region: CASSVGTGGQYF. CDR3 bases: TGTGCCAGCAGCGTCGGGACAGGGGGGCAGTACTTC. Based on the CDR3 plus reference TRBV9 and TRBJ2-7, the full variable domain is DSGVTQTPKHLITATGQRVTLRCSPRSGDLSVYWYQQSLDQGLQFLIQYYNGEERAKGNILERFSAQQFPDLHSELNLSSLELGDSALYFCASSVGTGGQYFGPGTRLTVT.

The rearrangement links TRBV9 to TRBJ1-4; 9 nucleotides align to TRBD1. CDR1 and CDR2 (germline): SGDLS, YYNGEE. There are 14 residues in the CDR3. V dropped 4 bases and J dropped 6; count of bases not matched to a gene: 4. The DNA of the CDR3 is TGTGCCAGCAGCCCCGGGACAGGGTATGAAAAACTGTTTTTT. Protein product: CASSPGTGYEKLFF.

The chain joins TRBV30 to TRBJ1-2; D possibly corresponds to TRBD1 (5 bases). This CDR3 spans 12 amino acids. V lost 0 bases, J lost 8 bases, and 10 bases lay in between. CDR1 GTSNPN and CDR2 SVGIG come from the germline V gene (reference sequence). CDR3 DNA: TGTGCCTGGAGTGTACAGGAGGGAGGCTACACCTTC. Translated: CAWSVQEGGYTF. The full variable domain, completed using reference TRBV30 and TRBJ1-2, is SQTIHQWPATLVQPVGSPLSLECTVEGTSNPNLYWYRQAAGRGLQLLFYSVGIGQISSEVPQNLSASRPQDRQFILSSKKLLLSDSGFYLCAWSVQEGGYTFGSGTRLTVV.

Of note for this clone: The sample contains more than one DNA sequence encoding this CDR3. The chain is built from TRBV30 and TRBJ1-5, with 9 bases fitting TRBD1. The CDR3 has 13 amino acids. Germline V gene lookup returns CDR1 GTSNPN and CDR2 SVGIG (reference sequence). The trim removed 2 bases at V and 5 bases at J, leaving 1 base unmatched. Here the CDR3 DNA reads TGTGCCTGGAGTCGACAGGGGGATCAGCCCCAGCATTTT. Protein sequence: CAWSRQGDQPQHF.

The chain recombines TRBV28 with TRBJ2-7, with a tentative D call TRBD2 (7 bases). Trimming cost V 5 bases and J 7 bases, with 15 bases left between them. The CDR3 contains 13 residues. Germline V gene sequence: CDR1 MDHEN, CDR2 SYDVKM. Here the CDR3 DNA reads TGTGCCAGCAGTCCTGCGGGGGCTCGGGAGCAGTACTTC. It codes for CASSPAGAREQYF.

This clone has just a few counts. The chain is built from TRBV27 and TRBJ2-7; D call uncertain. Germline V CDR1 and CDR2: MNHEY, SMNVEV (reference sequence). The CDR3 is made up of 11 amino acids. V shed 5 bases and J shed 5 bases, with 7 bases lying between them. The CDR3 sequence: CASSGIHEQYF. The CDR3 nucleotides read TGTGCCAGCAGTGGGATCCACGAGCAGTACTTC.

The J gene is TRBJ1-1, the V gene TRBV25-1; TRBD1 matches at 8 bases. Unmatched junction bases numbered 6, after V lost 8 bases and J lost 4 bases. The CDR3 has 13 amino acids. Germline V gives CDR1 MGHDK, CDR2 SYGVNS. CDR3 region: CASVDRVGTEAFF. The CDR3 DNA reads as TGTGCCAGCGTGGACAGGGTAGGCACTGAAGCTTTCTTT.

The chain couples TRBV5-4 to TRBJ2-5, with 12 bases lining up with TRBD2. CDR1 is SGHNT and CDR2 is YYREEE in the germline V gene (reference sequence). CDR3 length: 14 amino acids. Trimming cost V 4 bases and J 5 bases; bases outside gene matches: 3. The CDR3 loop reads CASSAGTSGETQYF. The CDR3 DNA follows: TGTGCCAGCAGCGCGGGGACTAGCGGGGAGACCCAGTACTTC.

A remark on this clone: A junction boundary mismatches the germline segment, possibly from a read error. CDR3 sequence reads: CASSPVKDGSPDF. The CDR3, as DNA: TGTGCCAGCTCACCAGTAAAGGACGGCTCGCCAGACTTC. This chain joins TRBV18 and TRBJ2-4, with unresolved D. The V gene's germline CDR1 is KGHSH and CDR2 LQKENI. This CDR3 comprises 13 residues. The full variable domain, its missing parts supplied by reference TRBV18 and TRBJ2-4, is NAGVMQNPRHLVRRRGQEARLRCSPMKGHSHVYWYRQLPEEGLKFMVYLQKENIIDESGMPKERFSAEFPKEGPSILRIQQVVRGDSAAYFCASSPVKDGSPDFGAGTRLSVL.

The chain uses TRBV9 and TRBJ2-5; 12 bases are shared with TRBD1. The trim removed 1 base at V and 5 bases at J, leaving 9 bases unmatched. CDR3 length equals 17 residues. Per germline, CDR1 SGDLS and CDR2 YYNGEE. CDR3 region: CASSVNTGTGGTETQYF. In DNA form, the CDR3 reads TGTGCCAGCAGCGTAAATACCGGGACAGGGGGCACTGAGACCCAGTACTTC.

The V and J genes are TRBV28 and TRBJ2-7; no reliable D call. This CDR3 region has 12 residues. Trimming stripped 2 bases from V and 3 bases from J, with 5 bases between. Germline values: CDR1 MDHEN, CDR2 SYDVKM. The CDR3 DNA is TGTGCCAGCAGTTTACGCAGCTACGAGCAGTACTTC. Residues: CASSLRSYEQYF.

The V gene is TRBV10-3, the J gene TRBJ2-3; 9 bases are shared with TRBD2. V lost 8 bases to trimming and J lost 4 bases; unmatched junction nucleotides: 4. In germline, CDR1 is ENHRY, CDR2 SYGVKD. The CDR3 is made up of 13 amino acids. The CDR3 DNA follows: TGTGCCATCTCTAGCGGGGCCTCAGATACGCAGTATTTT. Translated, it gives CAISSGASDTQYF.

The chain combines TRBV30 with TRBJ2-2; D possibly corresponds to TRBD1 (6 bases). Germline V lookup: CDR1 GTSNPN, CDR2 SVGIG (reference sequence). The CDR3 spans 13 residues. The V and J ends lost 4 bases and 2 bases respectively, with 8 bases between them. The CDR3 DNA follows: TGTGCCTGGAACAGGGCCAACACCGGGGAGCTGTTTTTT. As protein: CAWNRANTGELFF.

The chain links TRBV30 to TRBJ2-7; TRBD1 aligns across 9 bases. The CDR3 loop spans 13 amino acids. The junction had 5 bases not matched to a gene; V was cut back by 3 bases and J by 5 bases. Germline CDR1 and CDR2: GTSNPN and SVGIG (reference sequence). The CDR3 coding sequence is TGTGCCTGGAGCCTGGGACAGGGCGACGAGCAGTACTTC. Translating it yields CAWSLGQGDEQYF.